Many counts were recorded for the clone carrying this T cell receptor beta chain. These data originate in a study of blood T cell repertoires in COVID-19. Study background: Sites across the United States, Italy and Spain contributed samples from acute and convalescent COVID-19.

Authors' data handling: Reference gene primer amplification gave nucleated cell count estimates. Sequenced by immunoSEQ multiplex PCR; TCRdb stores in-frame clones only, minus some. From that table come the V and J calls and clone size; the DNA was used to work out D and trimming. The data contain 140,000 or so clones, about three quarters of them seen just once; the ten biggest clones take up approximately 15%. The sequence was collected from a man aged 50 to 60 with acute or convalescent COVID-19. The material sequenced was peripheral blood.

CDR3 nucleotides: TGTGCCAGCAGTTACAGCGGGACCTCGAACACTGAAGCTTTCTTT. Translating gives CASSYSGTSNTEAFF. The gene calls are TRBV2 and TRBJ1-1, with a possible D match to TRBD1 (5 bases). Deletions cut 5 bases from V and 1 base from J, with 14 bases between. Germline lookup yields CDR1 SNHLY and CDR2 FYNNEI. The CDR3 has 15 residues.